The 8 T cell receptor beta chains presented below share a single source sample, sequenced in a study of regulatory T cells in long-lasting Graves disease. HTBI primers from iRepertoire and Arm-PCR of CDR3 regions yielded the TCR beta libraries. Via MiXCR, TCRdb re-called the multiplex PCR reads, giving one row per CDR3 protein. The sample comprises over 450,000 distinct CDR3 sequences, more than 10% of which are singletons, and approximately 9% rests with the top ten. Time point indicated: newly diagnosed GD, antithyroid drugs for less than 3 months. RNA from PBMCs was the source of the TCR library. The same specimen was also included in a second study, on T cells in Graves' hyperthyroidism and ophthalmopathy.

The input for sequencing was peripheral blood mononuclear cells (PBMCs), taken at new diagnosis, from a patient treated with antithyroid drugs. Receptors originate from a woman aged 25-40 years with Graves disease.

There are many counts of this clonotype. The rearrangement uses TRBV12-3 or TRBV12-4 and TRBJ2-1; D ambiguous. V shed 1 base and J shed 9 bases, with 10 bases lying between them. This CDR3 spans 13 amino acids. CDR3 sequence reads: CASSLVSTGEQFF. The CDR3 nucleotides read TGTGCCAGCAGTTTAGTGTCAACCGGTGAGCAGTTCTTC.

This clonotype was seen at least ten times. The chain employs TRBV9 and TRBJ2-7; weak D call: TRBD2 (6 bases). The CDR3 contains 18 residues. CDR1 and CDR2 from the germline V gene are SGDLS and YYNGEE. Trimming removed 4 bases from V and 0 bases from J, with 23 bases in between. CDR3 amino acids: CASSPREGAGLSSYEQYF. The CDR3 DNA reads TGTGCCAGCAGCCCCCGGGAAGGAGCGGGCCTCAGCTCCTACGAGCAGTACTTC. Full variable domain (remainder filled in from reference TRBV9 and TRBJ2-7): DSGVTQTPKHLITATGQRVTLRCSPRSGDLSVYWYQQSLDQGLQFLIQYYNGEERAKGNILERFSAQQFPDLHSELNLSSLELGDSALYFCASSPREGAGLSSYEQYFGPGTRLTVT.

V usage is TRBV6-1 and J usage is TRBJ2-2, with D perhaps matching TRBD1 or TRBD2 (5 bases each). The V gene's germline CDR1 is MNHNS and CDR2 SASEGT. V dropped 6 bases and J dropped 3 bases, with 17 bases sitting between them. This CDR3 is built from 16 residues. The CDR3: CASRQSGTPYTGELFF. The CDR3 nucleotides are TGTGCCAGCAGACAATCCGGGACCCCCTACACCGGGGAGCTGTTTTTT.

This clonotype was detected ten times or more. The V and J genes are TRBV3-1 and TRBJ1-2; TRBD1 matches 11 bases. The CDR3 totals 15 residues. CDR1 and CDR2 from the germline V gene are LGHDT and YNNKEL (reference sequence). Trimming removed 1 base from V and 3 bases from J; junction bases left unmatched: 1. CDR3 sequence (DNA): TGTGCCAGCAGCCAAGGGACAGGGGGCGACTATGGCTACACCTTC. It yields the protein CASSQGTGGDYGYTF.

This chain joins TRBV5-4 and TRBJ2-3, with 13 nucleotides matching TRBD2. CDR3 length: 18 amino acids. The germline CDR1 and CDR2 sequences are SGHNT and YYREEE (reference sequence). The trim removed 4 bases at V and 1 base at J, leaving 9 bases unmatched. CDR3 DNA sequence: TGTGCCAGCAGCAAAGGACTAGCGGGAGTTCCCGGCACAGATACGCAGTATTTT. Encoded protein: CASSKGLAGVPGTDTQYF.

This clonotype was seen ten or more times. The rearrangement joins TRBV11-2 to TRBJ2-5; D perhaps matches TRBD1 (6 bases). The CDR3 runs 15 residues. Per germline, CDR1 SGHAT and CDR2 FQNNGV. The V end lost 4 bases, the J end lost 5 bases, and 17 bases lay between the germline ends. For the CDR3, the DNA is TGTGCCAGCAGCTCATGGTGGACAGAGTTGGAGACCCAGTACTTC. Translated: CASSSWWTELETQYF.

Turning to this clonotype: This probably arose from a read error, given a far larger clone one base away. The chain uses TRBV11-3 and TRBJ2-3, with TRBD1 matching 7 bases. The closer fit of TRBJ2-1 to the DNA end suggests the J call may be wrong. The CDR3 runs 13 residues. Per the germline V gene, CDR1 is SGHNT and CDR2 is YENEEA. The chain's CDR3 is CASSPRDSYEQFF. As DNA, the CDR3 is TGTGCCAGCAGCCCCCGGGACAGTTACGAGCAGTTCTTC.

This clonotype was recorded only once. A much larger clone differs from this one at a single base, so this may be a read error. The chain combines TRBV10-3 with TRBJ2-4; TRBD1 matches at 11 bases. Germline V CDR1 and CDR2: ENHRY, SYGVKD. The CDR3 has 16 amino acids. V shed 4 bases and J 13 bases; nucleotides not matched to a gene: 15. CDR3 nucleotides: TGTGCCATCAGTGTAGCCGGGACAGGGGGGTACAATGAGCAGTACTTC. It codes for CAISVAGTGGYNEQYF.